This T cell receptor beta chain stems from a study of cytomegalovirus exposure and HLA in healthy donors. Study results and limitations: In terms of immune exposure information, only CMV serostatus was available.

PCR was performed using 60 Vbeta and 13 Jbeta primers. Repertoires were generated with immunoSEQ multiplex PCR, while TCRdb's copy carries only in-frame clones and drops some. The profile shows 100,000 to 150,000 clones, around 77% of them singletons. Regarding this clone: Its antigen is undetermined.

Sequencing was performed on PBMCs. This sequence was found in a male donor in good health and CMV-seropositive.

CDR3 in DNA: TGTGCCAGCCGGGACTTATTCACAGATACGCAGTATTTT. Protein sequence: CASRDLFTDTQYF. This rearrangement joins TRBV27 to TRBJ2-3, with a weak D call TRBD2 (6 bases). Germline V gene sequence: CDR1 MNHEY, CDR2 SMNVEV (reference sequence). CDR3 length equals 13 residues. V lost 8 bases, J lost 2 bases, and 11 bases lay in between.